This TCR beta chain was identified during a study of T-cell memory formation after mild COVID-19. Study-wide findings and caveats: The main location of contracting CD4+ clones was CM and EM, and that of contracting CD8+ clones was EMRA.

V was cut by 0 bases and J by 4 bases, with 9 bases left in between. The CDR3 extends over 13 amino acids. Germline V CDR1 and CDR2: GTSNPN, SVGIG (reference sequence). Each CDR3 protein gets one entry after TCRdb re-called the 5' RACE reads with MiXCR. The repertoire holds roughly 620,000 distinct CDR3 sequences, with roughly 18% as singletons. This clonotype was found a few times. The antigen remains undetermined. Material for sequencing was PBMCs or a T cell subset sorted from them (not recorded which). The receptor comes from an adult woman who had mild COVID-19 (a few samples of this study predate the infection). Cell type and time point are not known. The rearrangement joins TRBV30 to TRBJ2-5; D not certain. The CDR3 here is CAWSVLRRETQYF. CDR3 coding DNA: TGTGCCTGGAGTGTACTCAGGCGAGAGACCCAGTACTTC.